Following are 17 T cell receptor beta chains from one sample sequenced in a study of early T cells in non-severe SARS-CoV-2 infection. TCRdb called the 5' RACE reads again in MiXCR, with one record for every CDR3 protein. This sample has about 60,000 distinct CDR3 sequences, with less than 9.5% found just once. The specimen sequenced was whole blood. These receptors were taken from an adult who was a healthcare worker with PCR-confirmed SARS-CoV-2 infection or an uninfected control (not recorded which).

The V call is TRBV5-1, the J call TRBJ1-5; 9 nucleotides line up with TRBD1. Per germline, CDR1 SGHRS and CDR2 YFSETQ. The CDR3 has 14 residues. The J segment lost 6 bases and the V segment lost 4 bases, leaving 5 bases of the junction unmatched. CDR3 sequence (DNA): TGCGCCAGCAGCCCCGGGACAGGGTCTCAGCCCCAGCATTTT. It specifies CASSPGTGSQPQHF.

The chain carries TRBV27 and TRBJ2-5; 9 nucleotides align to TRBD2. V dropped 8 bases and J dropped 5; count of bases not matched to a gene: 12. CDR1 and CDR2 from the germline V gene are MNHEY and SMNVEV (reference sequence). There are 15 residues in the CDR3. The CDR3 sequence is CASGSQGLAGETQYF. The CDR3 DNA is TGTGCCAGCGGCTCCCAGGGACTAGCCGGCGAGACCCAGTACTTC.

The genes are TRBV21-1 and TRBJ2-2; the DNA was not used to check the table's D call, TRBD2. TRBV21-1 is noted as a pseudogene. CDR3 length: 19 residues. CDR3 sequence: CASSSRKGGLAANTGELFF. CDR3 DNA sequence: TGTGCCAGCAGCAGTCGCAAGGGAGGACTAGCGGCCAACACCGGGGAGCTGTTTTTT.

The rearrangement joins TRBV5-1 to TRBJ1-1; TRBD1 is a possible D gene (5 bases). The CDR3 loop spans 15 amino acids. V was trimmed by 3 bases and J by 1 base, leaving 13 bases between them. The germline V gene encodes CDR1 SGHRS and CDR2 YFSETQ. The CDR3 region is CASSSLPTGNTEAFF. The CDR3 coding sequence is TGCGCCAGCAGCTCCCTGCCCACAGGGAACACTGAAGCTTTCTTT.

This clonotype was picked up many times. DNA of the CDR3: TGTGCCAGCAGCTTAGATGTGGGCGGGAGGGTTACCTACGAGCAGTACTTC. Protein product: CASSLDVGGRVTYEQYF. The chain carries TRBV11-2 and TRBJ2-7; 9 bases match TRBD2. In germline, CDR1 is SGHAT, CDR2 FQNNGV. Trimming at V came to 0 bases and at J to 2 bases, leaving 8 bases not matched to a gene. CDR3 length equals 17 residues.

This clonotype was picked up many times. This rearrangement joins TRBV29-1 to TRBJ2-3; TRBD1 matches at 8 bases. V was pared by 6 bases and J by 3 bases, with 11 bases of the junction left unmatched. Germline CDR1 and CDR2: SQVTM and ANQGSEA. The CDR3 spans 15 residues. CDR3 amino acids: CSVFKWTGKTDTQYF. CDR3 nucleotide sequence: TGCAGCGTCTTCAAATGGACAGGGAAAACAGATACGCAGTATTTT.

The chain recombines TRBV7-8 with TRBJ1-3; a weak D match, TRBD1 (6 bases). Looked up from germline, CDR1 is SGHVS and CDR2 is FQNEAQ. Trimming removed 5 bases from V and 1 base from J, with 12 bases in between. This CDR3 region has 15 residues. For the CDR3, the DNA is TGTGCCAGCAGCCTCACAGGGATTTCTGGAAACACCATATATTTT. Translating it yields CASSLTGISGNTIYF.

This clonotype occurred a few times. This chain joins TRBV4-1 and TRBJ2-7; 7 nucleotides line up with TRBD2. V was clipped by 4 bases and J by 2 bases; unmatched bases: 14. Germline-derived CDR1 and CDR2 are MGHRA and YSYEKL. The CDR3 sequence is 17 residues long. CDR3 in amino acids: CASSPTGAGVGTYEQYF. DNA for the CDR3: TGCGCCAGCAGCCCGACCGGGGCGGGAGTGGGGACCTACGAGCAGTACTTC.

There are many counts of this clonotype. The chain has TRBV7-2 and TRBJ2-1; 9 nucleotides align to TRBD2. This CDR3 has 14 residues. V was pared by 7 bases and J by 8 bases, with 9 bases of the junction left unmatched. Germline CDR1 is SGHTA and CDR2 is FQGNSA. CDR3 in DNA: TGTGCCAGCACTTTCGATAGCGGGAGAGATGAGCAGTTCTTC. As protein: CASTFDSGRDEQFF. The full variable domain, rest sourced from reference TRBV7-2 and TRBJ2-1, is GAGVSQSPSNKVTEKGKDVELRCDPISGHTALYWYRQSLGQGLEFLIYFQGNSAPDKSGLPSDRFSAERTGGSVSTLTIQRTQQEDSAVYLCASTFDSGRDEQFFGPGTRLTVL.

This clonotype was observed at least ten times. The V gene is TRBV29-1, the J gene TRBJ1-1; tentative D call: TRBD1 (6 bases). This CDR3 spans 13 amino acids. Trimming took 8 bases from V and 4 from J, leaving 17 bases between them. Germline CDR1 and CDR2: SQVTM and ANQGSEA. CDR3 region: CSPWTVGTTEAFF. The CDR3 region has the DNA TGCAGCCCTTGGACAGTAGGTACCACTGAAGCTTTCTTT.

The chain uses TRBV6-2 or TRBV6-3 and TRBJ2-7; 8 bases agree with TRBD1. Germline values: CDR1 MNHEY, CDR2 SVGEGT. The CDR3 contains 14 residues. With 5 bases clipped from V and 2 bases from J, the junction kept 5 bases outside the gene matches. CDR3: CASSLRGRPYEQYF. The CDR3 nucleotides read TGTGCCAGCAGTCTCAGGGGGCGACCCTACGAGCAGTACTTC.

This clonotype was observed a handful of times. This chain connects TRBV2 to TRBJ2-5; the match to TRBD1 covers 9 bases. Trimming cost V 4 bases and J 4 bases; bases outside gene matches: 1. This CDR3 contains 13 residues. CDR1 and CDR2 (germline): SNHLY, FYNNEI. CDR3 region: CASSGTGAETQYF. DNA for the CDR3: TGTGCCAGCAGTGGGACAGGGGCAGAGACCCAGTACTTC.

J is TRBJ2-2 and V is TRBV6-1; 13 bases line up with TRBD2. CDR1 is MNHNS, CDR2 SASEGT, per germline. The CDR3 has 18 residues. V was clipped by 6 bases and J by 7 bases; unmatched bases: 14. CDR3 sequence reads: CASRAYTGLAGVVGELFF. DNA for the CDR3: TGTGCCAGCAGAGCATACACCGGACTAGCGGGAGTTGTCGGGGAGCTGTTTTTT.

This clonotype was detected many times. This chain connects TRBV7-3 to TRBJ2-5; a possible D gene is TRBD2 (5 bases). With 6 bases removed from V and 5 bases from J, the gap between germline ends came to 16 bases. This CDR3 contains 14 residues. The germline V gene has CDR1 SGHTA and CDR2 FQGTGA. CDR3 sequence (DNA): TGTGCCAGCAGTCAAGGGAGTTACGGGGAGACCCAGTACTTC. Translation gives CASSQGSYGETQYF.

In its sample, this clonotype was seen many times. The chain uses TRBV20-1 and TRBJ2-1; D is possibly TRBD2 (6 bases). Trimming removed 0 bases from V and 0 bases from J, with 15 bases in between. Germline V gene sequence: CDR1 DFQATT, CDR2 SNEGSKA (reference sequence). CDR3 length equals 17 residues. CDR3 protein: CSARDPGDFLSYNEQFF. CDR3 sequence (DNA): TGCAGTGCTAGAGATCCGGGGGATTTTCTCTCCTACAATGAGCAGTTCTTC.

This clonotype has just a few counts. The V call is TRBV5-1, the J call TRBJ1-4; D remains ambiguous. Trimming removed 4 bases from V and 6 bases from J, with 7 bases in between. The V gene's germline CDR1 is SGHRS and CDR2 YFSETQ. This CDR3 has 12 amino acids. CDR3 coding DNA: TGCGCCAGCAGCCCGGATGATGAAAAACTGTTTTTT. Translation: CASSPDDEKLFF.

This clonotype appeared a few times. This chain joins TRBV4-3 and TRBJ2-3, with 7 bases that match TRBD2. The J segment lost 4 bases and the V segment lost 1 base, leaving 11 bases of the junction unmatched. The CDR3 spans 17 residues. Looked up from germline, CDR1 is LGHNA and CDR2 is YSLEER. The CDR3 DNA follows: TGCGCCAGCAGCCAAGCTGGACTAGGGCCCTCAGCAGATACGCAGTATTTT. Protein sequence: CASSQAGLGPSADTQYF.